This section outlines one T cell receptor beta chain sequence together with its context. The data stem from a study of blood T cell repertoires in COVID-19. Overall study context: The analysed material was cDNA or gDNA that came from T cells, B-cell-depleted T cells, or PBMCs.

Germline lookup yields CDR1 SGHVS and CDR2 FNYEAQ. This CDR3 region has 15 residues. The ends were cut back, 1 base at V and 7 bases at J, with 14 bases in the middle. Here immunoSEQ multiplex PCR was the method, and the copy in TCRdb shows in-frame clones only, minus some. Among some 450,000 clones listed, roughly 89% were seen once. The chain uses TRBV7-6 and TRBJ1-5; tentatively, D is TRBD1 (6 bases). The origin of this receptor is a man aged 18 to 30 with COVID-19, enrolled during active disease. Specimen: peripheral blood. CDR3 residues: CASSLGAGVGQPQHF. The CDR3 region has the DNA TGTGCCAGCAGCTTAGGGGCAGGGGTGGGACAGCCCCAGCATTTT.